Sequencing of this T cell receptor (beta chain) was carried out in a study of cytomegalovirus exposure and HLA in healthy donors. At the level of the study: The early release's HLA-typed donors yielded tens of millions of unique TCRs. Of 350 to 400 genotyped donors, around 80% grouped in the Caucasian-associated ancestry cluster. Study results and caveats: In a later analysis, V- and J-gene trimming of beta chains associated with a DCLRE1C missense variant, replicated independently. Per a later analysis, HLA-associated TCR beta chains showed more clonal expansion than other, equally common TCR beta chains.

Regarding this clone: Its antigen remains unknown.

This CDR3 contains 16 residues. Germline-derived CDR1 and CDR2 are MNHEY and SVGAGI. Trimming took off 0 bases at V and 1 base at J, with 12 bases between the two ends. 60 Vbeta and 13 Jbeta primers were used in PCR. Libraries were prepared by immunoSEQ multiplex PCR; TCRdb keeps only in-frame clonotypes and omits some of them. The sample includes approximately 160,000 clones, around 72% of them seen just once. This TCR came from a man aged 45-60 years in good health and CMV-seronegative. Sequences were obtained from PBMCs. J is TRBJ1-2 and V is TRBV6-5; a possible D gene is TRBD1 (5 bases). This chain's CDR3 is CASSYSRQTFNYGYTF. In nucleotides, the CDR3 is TGTGCCAGCAGTTACTCTAGACAGACCTTTAACTATGGCTACACCTTC.